The rows below give T cell receptor beta chains drawn from one sample of a study of blood T cell repertoires in COVID-19. The protocol was immunoSEQ multiplex PCR, while the TCRdb copy is restricted to in-frame clones and leaves out a portion. The data contain about 110,000 clones, 70% to 90% of them singletons. Sequencing input: peripheral blood. The receptor set was obtained from a human donor in a cohort sampled during active COVID-19. Both conserved end residues are part of each CDR3.

TRBV24-1	TRBJ2-3	CATSVGGRNPDTQYF
TRBV29-1	TRBJ2-5	CSVEDRLAGFRAETQYF
TRBV19	TRBJ1-5	CASSTRGRGFVQPQHF
TRBV25-1	TRBJ2-7	CASSDVGGPSSYEQYF
TRBV28	TRBJ2-3	CASSFLNTQYF
TRBV3-1/TRBV3-2	TRBJ2-1	CATTGGNNVSGSYNEQFF
TRBV28	TRBJ1-5	CASRVTREPQHF
TRBV11-2	TRBJ1-1	CASSLDRVREKAFF
TRBV11-3	TRBJ2-1	CASSLGQGFSNEQFF
TRBV5-6	TRBJ1-2	CASSPWEGYGYTF
TRBV10-3	TRBJ2-7	CAITQVGELAGQYEQYF
TRBV20-1	TRBJ2-7	CSARGGHEQYF
TRBV28	TRBJ2-2	CASSLWLAGENTGELFF
TRBV5-5	TRBJ1-5	CASSLTGGDQPQHF
TRBV7-2	TRBJ2-5	CASSLRLLRGSQETQYF
TRBV10-3	TRBJ2-3	CAISGAGVGMGPDTQYF
TRBV30	TRBJ1-5	CAWSPGQGGNQPQHF
TRBV30	TRBJ2-3	CAWSGGRVIAASSTDTQYF
TRBV14	TRBJ2-3	CASSPLRTGTGDTQYF
TRBV5-1	TRBJ1-1	CASSYVTGVTEAFF
TRBV27	TRBJ1-6	CASSRSGSPLHF
TRBV4-3	TRBJ2-6	CASSQAPGGGSGANVLTF
TRBV5-8	TRBJ2-7	CASSLTEQGVYEQYF
TRBV2	TRBJ2-1	CASSPLAGGPYNEQFF
TRBV19	TRBJ2-1	CASSYRTIREQFF
TRBV10-3	TRBJ2-1	CAISESTGNNEQFF
TRBV29-1	TRBJ2-1	CSVGERMGEQFF
TRBV19	TRBJ2-3	CASSARERGGRNTQYF
TRBV28	TRBJ1-2	CAIEASFAGVYGYTF
TRBV30	TRBJ1-3	CAWTSGNTIYF
TRBV19	TRBJ1-2	CASSELQGYGYTF
TRBV19	TRBJ1-5	CASSIIGRQYGQPQHF
TRBV19	TRBJ2-2	CASRLVDTGELFF
TRBV19	TRBJ1-1	CASSLSGSTEAFF
TRBV27	TRBJ1-1	CASSFSPMGAEAFF
TRBV19	TRBJ1-5	CASDVGANFNQPQHF
TRBV21-1	TRBJ2-1	CASSDPFGDRRYNEQFF
TRBV10-3	TRBJ1-2	CAISYRGDDGYTF
TRBV19	TRBJ1-5	CASSIGGTGAHQPQHF
TRBV3-1/TRBV3-2	TRBJ2-7	CAQLGARSSYEQYF
TRBV2	TRBJ2-7	CASTPSDRAYEQYF
TRBV7-3	TRBJ1-2	CASSLRGDRGGGYTF
TRBV29-1	TRBJ2-7	CSVQGVNEQYF
TRBV9	TRBJ1-2	CASSPGDRGGYGYTF
TRBV6-5	TRBJ1-2	CASSYSLQGSYGYTF
TRBV6-5	TRBJ2-1	CASRPGQDNEQFF
TRBV6-6	TRBJ1-2	CASSPSSWGTDNYGYTF